These T cell receptor beta chains were read from a single sample in a study of blood T cell repertoires in COVID-19. The assay was immunoSEQ multiplex PCR, and TCRdb's table has in-frame clones only and misses some. The sample lists tens of thousands of clones, 75% to 90% seen once, with approximately 40% in the top ten. Sequencing input: peripheral blood. These receptors were collected from a man older than 75 with acute or convalescent COVID-19. Each CDR3 is given with its conserved first and last residue. D genes are given only for firm matches. A row's size may be missing; if present it is once, few, many or a size class.

clone size: NA; J gene: TRBJ2-5; D gene: NA; CDR3 length: 13; V gene: TRBV11-2; CDR3 protein: CASSLGGQETQYF; CDR3 DNA: TGTGCCAGCAGCTTAGGAGGGCAGGAGACCCAGTACTTC
clone size: NA; J gene: TRBJ2-3; D gene: NA; CDR3 length: 14; V gene: TRBV18; CDR3 protein: CASSRLGNTDTQYF; CDR3 DNA: TGTGCCAGCTCACGACTAGGCAACACAGATACGCAGTATTTT
clone size: few; J gene: TRBJ1-4; D gene: NA; CDR3 length: 15; V gene: TRBV19; CDR3 protein: CASSTGVRTNEKLFF; CDR3 DNA: TGTGCCAGTAGTACAGGGGTACGAACTAATGAAAAACTGTTTTTT
clone size: NA; J gene: TRBJ2-1; D gene: NA; CDR3 length: 15; V gene: TRBV5-1; CDR3 protein: CASSAYQGSTNEQFF; CDR3 DNA: TGCGCCAGCAGCGCGTACCAGGGCTCAACCAATGAGCAGTTCTTC
clone size: NA; J gene: TRBJ1-4; D gene: NA; CDR3 length: 14; V gene: TRBV29-1; CDR3 protein: CSARGQLGDEKLFF; CDR3 DNA: TGCAGCGCTCGAGGACAGCTGGGTGATGAAAAACTGTTTTTT
clone size: few; J gene: TRBJ1-1; D gene: TRBD1; CDR3 length: 11; V gene: TRBV24-1; CDR3 protein: CATSRGTEAFF; CDR3 DNA: TGTGCCACGTCCAGGGGGACTGAAGCTTTCTTT
clone size: few; J gene: TRBJ2-3; D gene: NA; CDR3 length: 14; V gene: TRBV27; CDR3 protein: CASSLSRAVNTQYF; CDR3 DNA: TGTGCCAGCAGTCTCTCCCGAGCGGTCAATACGCAGTATTTT
clone size: once; J gene: TRBJ2-3; D gene: NA; CDR3 length: 15; V gene: TRBV6-4; CDR3 protein: CASSQQTTSTDTQYF; CDR3 DNA: TGTGCCAGCAGTCAACAGACCACTAGCACAGATACGCAGTATTTT
clone size: NA; J gene: TRBJ2-3; D gene: TRBD1; CDR3 length: 14; V gene: TRBV4-3; CDR3 protein: CASSQGTGIDTQYF; CDR3 DNA: TGCGCCAGCAGCCAAGGGACAGGGATAGATACGCAGTATTTT
clone size: NA; J gene: TRBJ1-2; D gene: NA; CDR3 length: 14; V gene: TRBV13; CDR3 protein: CASSLRGSGYGYTF; CDR3 DNA: TGTGCCAGCAGCCTCAGGGGTTCCGGCTATGGCTACACCTTC
clone size: once; J gene: TRBJ2-2; D gene: TRBD2; CDR3 length: 16; V gene: TRBV3-1/TRBV3-2; CDR3 protein: CASSQGGGLAALELFF; CDR3 DNA: TGTGCCAGCAGCCAAGGAGGGGGACTAGCGGCTCTAGAGCTGTTTTTT
clone size: NA; J gene: TRBJ2-3; D gene: TRBD2; CDR3 length: 16; V gene: TRBV5-6; CDR3 protein: CASSQWGLAALDTQYF; CDR3 DNA: TGTGCCAGCAGTCAGTGGGGACTAGCGGCCTTAGATACGCAGTATTTT
clone size: once; J gene: TRBJ2-5; D gene: NA; CDR3 length: 15; V gene: TRBV9; CDR3 protein: CASSVDTGPEETQYF; CDR3 DNA: TGTGCCAGCAGCGTAGACACAGGGCCGGAGGAGACCCAGTACTTC
clone size: NA; J gene: TRBJ2-7; D gene: TRBD1; CDR3 length: 14; V gene: TRBV5-1; CDR3 protein: CASSHGQGRYEQYF; CDR3 DNA: TGCGCCAGCAGCCACGGACAGGGGCGCTACGAGCAGTACTTC
clone size: NA; J gene: TRBJ1-2; D gene: NA; CDR3 length: 12; V gene: TRBV10-3; CDR3 protein: CAISESGVGYTF; CDR3 DNA: TGTGCCATCAGTGAGTCAGGGGTGGGCTACACCTTC
clone size: NA; J gene: TRBJ2-1; D gene: TRBD2; CDR3 length: 15; V gene: TRBV28; CDR3 protein: CASSLAGEAYNEQFF; CDR3 DNA: TGTGCCAGCAGCTTAGCGGGAGAGGCTTACAATGAGCAGTTCTTC